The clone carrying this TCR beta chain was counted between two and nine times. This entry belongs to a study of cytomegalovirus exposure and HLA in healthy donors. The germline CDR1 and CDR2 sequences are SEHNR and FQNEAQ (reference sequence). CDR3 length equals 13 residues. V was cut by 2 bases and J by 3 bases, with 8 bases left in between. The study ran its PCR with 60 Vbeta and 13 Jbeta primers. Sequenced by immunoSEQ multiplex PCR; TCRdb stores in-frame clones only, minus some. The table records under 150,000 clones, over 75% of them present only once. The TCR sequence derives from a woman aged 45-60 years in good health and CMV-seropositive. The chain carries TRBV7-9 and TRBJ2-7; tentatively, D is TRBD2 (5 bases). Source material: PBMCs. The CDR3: CASSLPGIYEQYF. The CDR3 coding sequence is TGTGCCAGCAGCTTACCCGGGATCTACGAGCAGTACTTC.